Presented here are 4 T cell receptor beta chains from one specimen sequenced in a study of shared clonotypes between healthy human individuals. CD45RO-negative, CCR7-selected cells formed the naive CD8 fraction, which excluded terminally differentiated effector memory CD45RA+ cells. The assay was immunoSEQ multiplex PCR, and TCRdb's table has in-frame clones only and misses some. Of about 2 million clones listed, about 95% are singletons. Material for sequencing was naive CD8+ T cells sorted from blood. These TCRs come from a man aged 18 to 29 in good health.

The rearrangement links TRBV18 to TRBJ2-1; D perhaps matches TRBD1 (6 bases). The V end was cut by 5 bases, the J end by 0 bases, with 11 bases between. In germline, CDR1 is KGHSH, CDR2 LQKENI. This CDR3 is built from 15 residues. CDR3 coding DNA: TGTGCCAGCTCATCCCGGGACACCTCCTACAATGAGCAGTTCTTC. This translates into CASSSRDTSYNEQFF.

The chain couples TRBV2 to TRBJ1-2; TRBD1 might be the D (5 bases). Germline loops: CDR1 SNHLY, CDR2 FYNNEI. The CDR3 is 13 residues long. V dropped 6 bases and J dropped 4 bases, with 12 bases sitting between them. CDR3 sequence (DNA): TGTGCCAGCAGCCCGGGGGTAGGCTATGGCTACACCTTC. Its protein is CASSPGVGYGYTF.

On this clone itself: The sample has other DNA sequences that encode this CDR3 too. The chain recombines TRBV7-9 with TRBJ1-1; D not certain. Germline V gene lookup returns CDR1 SEHNR and CDR2 FQNEAQ (reference sequence). This CDR3 region has 15 residues. Deletions cut 0 bases from V and 0 bases from J, with 8 bases between. Here the CDR3 reads CASSLARGMNTEAFF. In DNA, the CDR3 is TGTGCCAGCAGCTTAGCTCGGGGTATGAACACTGAAGCTTTCTTT.

This chain joins TRBV30 and TRBJ2-7; D uncertain. V was pared by 8 bases and J by 3 bases, with 14 bases between. Germline values: CDR1 GTSNPN, CDR2 SVGIG (reference sequence). The CDR3 runs to 12 residues. The CDR3 DNA reads as TGTGCCGTTGTCCCCGACGGCTACGAGCAGTACTTC. Encoded protein: CAVVPDGYEQYF.